This T cell receptor (beta chain) was identified in a study of post-analysis software for immune sequencing data. Trimming cost V 2 bases and J 3 bases, with 16 bases left between them. The CDR3 loop spans 16 amino acids. The germline V gene encodes CDR1 SGHTS and CDR2 YDEGEE. Study-wide points: Strong co-clustering by F measure linked samples that shared a preparation batch. Four or five TRBV segments occurring more often in patients than controls included TRBV5-6, TRBV5-1 and TRBV20-1. Comparison with controls showed significantly lower normalized Chao1 diversity in multiple sclerosis patients.

This clonotype was detected a few times. Its specificity is unknown. Carried by the TCR beta cDNA libraries were unique molecular identifiers. Input of roughly 0.85 to 11 million T cells yielded a few hundred thousand cDNA molecules. TCRdb re-analysed the PCR reads in MiXCR, keeping a single row per CDR3 protein. Of about 540,000 distinct CDR3 sequences listed, less than 40% were seen once; the top ten hold 4.5% to 7.5%. The chain carries TRBV5-8 and TRBJ2-3; D is possibly TRBD2 (5 bases). The receptor comes from a girl aged 2-17 years with multiple sclerosis. Sample: blood. The CDR3 region has the DNA TGTGCCAGCAGCTTTTTTCGCGGAGGAAGGACAGATACGCAGTATTTT. As protein: CASSFFRGGRTDTQYF.